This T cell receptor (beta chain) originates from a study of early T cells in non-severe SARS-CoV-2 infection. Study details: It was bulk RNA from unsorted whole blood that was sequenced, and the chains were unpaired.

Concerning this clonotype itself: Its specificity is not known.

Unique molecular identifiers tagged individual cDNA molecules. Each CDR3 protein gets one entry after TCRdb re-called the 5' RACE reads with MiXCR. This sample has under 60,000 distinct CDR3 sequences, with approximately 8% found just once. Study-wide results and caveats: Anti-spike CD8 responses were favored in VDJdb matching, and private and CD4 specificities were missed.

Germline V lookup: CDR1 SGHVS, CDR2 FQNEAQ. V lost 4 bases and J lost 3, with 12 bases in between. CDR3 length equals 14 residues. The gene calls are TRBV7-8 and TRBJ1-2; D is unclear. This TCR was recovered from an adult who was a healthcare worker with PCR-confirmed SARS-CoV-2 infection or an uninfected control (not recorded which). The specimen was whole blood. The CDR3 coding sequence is TGTGCCAGCAGCTACCCTGGGGAGGACTATGGCTACACCTTC. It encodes CASSYPGEDYGYTF.